The 17 T cell receptor beta chains reported below all come from one sample, sequenced in a study of cytomegalovirus exposure and HLA in healthy donors. The PCR was carried out with 60 Vbeta primers and 13 Jbeta primers. TCRdb's copy holds only in-frame clones and misses some; the assay was immunoSEQ multiplex PCR. The sample records 50,000 to 55,000 clones, around 67% being singletons. Specimen: PBMCs. These receptors all come from a woman aged 45-60 years in good health and CMV-seropositive.

The chain uses TRBV5-1 and TRBJ2-3; 8 nucleotides line up with TRBD2. The V gene end was trimmed by 1 base and the J gene end by 1 base; junction bases not matched to a gene: 2. Germline values: CDR1 SGHRS, CDR2 YFSETQ. CDR3 size: 15 residues. The CDR3 DNA sequence: TGCGCCAGCAGCTTGAGCGGGGGTGGCACAGATACGCAGTATTTT. Protein product: CASSLSGGGTDTQYF.

The chain employs TRBV7-2 and TRBJ2-7; the D is unclear. CDR3 length: 14 amino acids. Germline lookup yields CDR1 SGHTA and CDR2 FQGNSA. Trimming removed 1 base from V and 5 bases from J, with 12 bases in between. The CDR3, as DNA: TGTGCCAGCAGCTTAGATGGGCAGTCCCACGAGCAGTACTTC. Protein sequence: CASSLDGQSHEQYF.

The genes are TRBV2 and TRBJ2-7, with 16 positions matching TRBD2. Germline values: CDR1 SNHLY, CDR2 FYNNEI. Trimming took 6 bases from V and 5 from J; bases not matched to a gene: 7. The CDR3 extends over 16 amino acids. The CDR3 sequence: CASRPGLAGGRNEQYF. The DNA for the CDR3 is TGTGCCAGCAGGCCGGGACTAGCGGGAGGGAGGAACGAGCAGTACTTC.

This clone was observed once. CDR3 residues: CASSYSGGTTEAFF. As DNA, the CDR3 is TGTGCCAGCAGTTACTCGGGGGGAACCACTGAAGCTTTCTTT. The J gene is TRBJ1-1, the V gene TRBV6-6, with TRBD1 as a possible D gene (5 bases). Germline CDR1 is MNHNY and CDR2 is SVGAGI (reference sequence). Deletions cut 0 bases from V and 4 bases from J, with 9 bases between. The CDR3 loop spans 14 amino acids.

The V call is TRBV28, the J call TRBJ1-5; D remains unclear. The germline V gene has CDR1 MDHEN and CDR2 SYDVKM. This CDR3 is built from 14 residues. With 5 bases removed from V and 3 bases from J, the gap between germline ends came to 11 bases. The CDR3 nucleotides are TGTGCCAGCAGTCCATGGCAGGACAATCAGCCCCAGCATTTT. It specifies CASSPWQDNQPQHF.

This clone was seen ten or more times. The chain uses TRBV7-2 and TRBJ1-3; D is undetermined. Germline lookup yields CDR1 SGHTA and CDR2 FQGNSA. V lost 5 bases and J 4 bases, leaving 6 bases between the germline ends. This CDR3 comprises 12 residues. The CDR3 sequence is CASSPAGNTIYF. The CDR3, as DNA: TGTGCCAGCAGCCCCGCGGGAAACACCATATATTTT.

V and J are TRBV19 and TRBJ1-5, with D unresolved. The CDR3 totals 21 residues. Deletions cut 0 bases from V and 0 bases from J, with 24 bases between. Germline V gene sequence: CDR1 LNHDA, CDR2 SQIVND (reference sequence). CDR3 sequence: CASSIDPWRLGEKGSNQPQHF. As DNA, the CDR3 is TGTGCCAGTAGTATAGACCCGTGGCGCTTGGGAGAAAAGGGTAGCAATCAGCCCCAGCATTTT.

This chain uses TRBV28 with TRBJ1-1, with TRBD1 matching 10 bases. This CDR3 comprises 15 residues. V shed 10 bases, J shed 3 bases, and the junction held 11 bases outside the gene matches. The germline gives CDR1 MDHEN, CDR2 SYDVKM. The CDR3 protein is CATTRDRGRDTEAFF. DNA of the CDR3: TGTGCCACGACTCGGGACAGGGGACGGGACACTGAAGCTTTCTTT.

The V and J genes are TRBV29-1 and TRBJ1-2; D not resolved. The CDR3 has 10 residues. CDR1 SQVTM and CDR2 ANQGSEA come from the germline V gene. V dropped 1 base and J dropped 5 bases, with 2 bases sitting between them. In nucleotides, the CDR3 is TGCAGCGTTGAAGCATATGGCTACACCTTC. The encoded protein is CSVEAYGYTF.

This clone is a singleton in its sample. This chain links TRBV7-3 with TRBJ2-3, with TRBD1 identical over 7 bases. V shed 0 bases, J shed 3 bases, and the junction held 6 bases outside the gene matches. The CDR3 is made up of 16 amino acids. Per the germline V gene, CDR1 is SGHTA and CDR2 is FQGTGA. CDR3 region: CASSLTEGGVTDTQYF. For the CDR3, the DNA is TGTGCCAGCAGCTTAACGGAAGGGGGCGTAACAGATACGCAGTATTTT.

The rearrangement uses TRBV9 and TRBJ2-5; D is perhaps TRBD1 (7 bases). V gave up 7 bases and J gave up 2 bases, with 21 bases separating them. The length of the CDR3 is 16 residues. The germline V gene encodes CDR1 SGDLS and CDR2 YYNGEE. In DNA form, the CDR3 reads TGTGCCAGCTCCCGGGGGCAGGGGGTTGGTCAAGAGACCCAGTACTTC. Translated: CASSRGQGVGQETQYF. Full variable domain (rest looked up from reference TRBV9 and TRBJ2-5): DSGVTQTPKHLITATGQRVTLRCSPRSGDLSVYWYQQSLDQGLQFLIQYYNGEERAKGNILERFSAQQFPDLHSELNLSSLELGDSALYFCASSRGQGVGQETQYFGPGTRLLVL.

The chain carries TRBV5-1 and TRBJ2-5; TRBD2 matches at 12 bases. The V gene's germline CDR1 is SGHRS and CDR2 YFSETQ. The V and J ends lost 4 bases and 4 bases, in that order; junction bases with no gene match: 11. This CDR3 region has 17 residues. The CDR3 coding sequence is TGCGCCAGCAGCCTCTCTAGCGGGGGGGCCGAATTAGAGACCCAGTACTTC. It is translated as CASSLSSGGAELETQYF.

The chain couples TRBV13 to TRBJ2-1; 9 nucleotides line up with TRBD2. The germline V gene encodes CDR1 PRHDT and CDR2 FYEKMQ (reference sequence). V was clipped by 0 bases and J by 9 bases; unmatched bases: 6. The length of the CDR3 is 15 residues. CDR3 sequence (DNA): TGTGCCAGCAGCTTAGGCGCGGGAGGGCCCCTTGAGCAGTTCTTC. Its protein is CASSLGAGGPLEQFF.

This clone appeared a few times. The rearrangement links TRBV6-6 to TRBJ2-5; 9 bases align to TRBD2. The junction had 4 bases not matched to a gene; V was cut back by 0 bases and J by 5 bases. The CDR3 totals 15 residues. Germline assignment: CDR1 MNHNY and CDR2 SVGAGI (reference sequence). The CDR3 here is CASSYSSGSPETQYF. CDR3 DNA sequence: TGTGCCAGCAGTTACTCTAGCGGGAGTCCTGAGACCCAGTACTTC.

The chain employs TRBV28 and TRBJ2-7; a possible D gene is TRBD2 (5 bases). V lost 8 bases, J lost 3 bases, and 14 bases lay in between. This CDR3 contains 13 residues. Germline V gene data show CDR1 as MDHEN and CDR2 as SYDVKM. As DNA, the CDR3 is TGTGCCAGCTCCCCCGGGGTCAACTACGAGCAGTACTTC. Encoded protein: CASSPGVNYEQYF.

This clone occurred once. The genes are TRBV6-1 and TRBJ2-7; no definite D call. Per the germline V gene, CDR1 is MNHNS and CDR2 is SASEGT. This CDR3 spans 13 amino acids. V was clipped by 4 bases and J by 3 bases, with 10 bases between them. The DNA for the CDR3 is TGTGCCAGCAGTGTTTTCTTTAGCTACGAGCAGTACTTC. Encoded protein: CASSVFFSYEQYF.

The chain carries TRBV6-4 and TRBJ2-7; the match to TRBD1 covers 9 bases. The germline CDR1 and CDR2 sequences are MRHNA and SNTAGT. CDR3 size: 15 residues. Trimming took 4 bases from V and 0 from J; bases not matched to a gene: 4. Here the CDR3 reads CASSGNRGLSYEQYF. The DNA for the CDR3 is TGTGCCAGCAGTGGCAACAGGGGGCTCTCCTACGAGCAGTACTTC.